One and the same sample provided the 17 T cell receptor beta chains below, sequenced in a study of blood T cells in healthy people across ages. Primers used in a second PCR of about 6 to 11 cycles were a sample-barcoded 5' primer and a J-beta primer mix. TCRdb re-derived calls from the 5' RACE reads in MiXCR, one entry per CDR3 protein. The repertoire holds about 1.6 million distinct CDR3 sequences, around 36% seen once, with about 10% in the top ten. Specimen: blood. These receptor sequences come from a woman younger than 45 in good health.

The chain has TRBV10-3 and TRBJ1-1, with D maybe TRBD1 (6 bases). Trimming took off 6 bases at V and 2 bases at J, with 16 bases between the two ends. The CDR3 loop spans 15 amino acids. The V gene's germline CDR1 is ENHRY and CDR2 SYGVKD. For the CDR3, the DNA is TGTGCCATCAGCGCCGACAGGACACTAAACACTGAAGCTTTCTTT. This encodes CAISADRTLNTEAFF.

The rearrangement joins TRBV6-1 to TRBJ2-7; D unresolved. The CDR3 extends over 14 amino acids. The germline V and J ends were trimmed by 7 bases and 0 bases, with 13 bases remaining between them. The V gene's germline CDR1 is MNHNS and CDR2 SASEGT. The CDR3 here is CASMKTEGSYEQYF. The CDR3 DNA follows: TGTGCCAGCATGAAGACTGAAGGCTCCTACGAGCAGTACTTC.

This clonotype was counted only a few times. The CDR3 here is CASSQAVYEKLFF. In nucleotides, the CDR3 is TGTGCCAGCAGCCAAGCTGTTTATGAAAAACTGTTTTTT. The rearrangement uses TRBV3-1 and TRBJ1-4; D gene uncertain. This CDR3 has 13 amino acids. The V end was cut by 1 base, the J end by 6 bases, with 6 bases between. CDR1 and CDR2 (germline): LGHDT, YNNKEL (reference sequence).

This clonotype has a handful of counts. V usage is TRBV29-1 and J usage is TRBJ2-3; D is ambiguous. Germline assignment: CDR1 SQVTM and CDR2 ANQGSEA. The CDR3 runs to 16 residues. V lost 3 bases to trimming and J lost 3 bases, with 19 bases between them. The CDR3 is CSVDRNALSETDTQYF. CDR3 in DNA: TGCAGCGTTGATCGGAACGCACTTTCAGAAACAGATACGCAGTATTTT.

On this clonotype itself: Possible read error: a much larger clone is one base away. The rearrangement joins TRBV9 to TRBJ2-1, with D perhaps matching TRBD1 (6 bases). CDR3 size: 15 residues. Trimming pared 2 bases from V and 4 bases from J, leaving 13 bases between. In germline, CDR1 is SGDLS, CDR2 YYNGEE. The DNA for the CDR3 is TGTGCCAGCAGCGTGGACGGACAGACGTACAATGAGCAGTTCTTC. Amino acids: CASSVDGQTYNEQFF.

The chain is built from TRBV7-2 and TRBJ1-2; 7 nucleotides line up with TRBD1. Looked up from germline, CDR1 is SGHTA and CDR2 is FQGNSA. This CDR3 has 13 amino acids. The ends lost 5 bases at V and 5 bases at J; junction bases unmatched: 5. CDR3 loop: CASSHGQEYGYTF. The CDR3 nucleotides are TGTGCCAGCAGCCACGGACAGGAGTATGGCTACACCTTC.

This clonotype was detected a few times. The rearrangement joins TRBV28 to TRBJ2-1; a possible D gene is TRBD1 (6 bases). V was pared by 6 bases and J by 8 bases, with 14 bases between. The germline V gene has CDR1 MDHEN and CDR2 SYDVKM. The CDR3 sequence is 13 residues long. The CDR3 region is CASRPGAGDEQFF. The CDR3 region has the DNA TGTGCCAGCAGGCCAGGGGCTGGGGATGAGCAGTTCTTC. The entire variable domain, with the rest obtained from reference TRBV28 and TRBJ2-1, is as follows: DVKVTQSSRYLVKRTGEKVFLECVQDMDHENMFWYRQDPGLGLRLIYFSYDVKMKEKGDIPEGYSVSREKKERFSLILESASTNQTSMYLCASRPGAGDEQFFGPGTRLTVL.

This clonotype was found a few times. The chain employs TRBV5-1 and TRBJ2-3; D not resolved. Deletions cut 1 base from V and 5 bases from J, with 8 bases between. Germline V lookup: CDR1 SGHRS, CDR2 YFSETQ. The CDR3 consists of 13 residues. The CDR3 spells CASSLITGDTQYF. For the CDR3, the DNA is TGCGCCAGCAGCTTGATAACCGGAGATACGCAGTATTTT.

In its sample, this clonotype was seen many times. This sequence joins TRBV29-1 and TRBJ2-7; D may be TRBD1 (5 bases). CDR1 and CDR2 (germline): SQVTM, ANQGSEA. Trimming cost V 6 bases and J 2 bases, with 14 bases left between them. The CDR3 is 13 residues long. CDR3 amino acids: CSVTGRQTYEQYF. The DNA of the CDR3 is TGCAGCGTAACAGGTCGCCAAACCTACGAGCAGTACTTC.

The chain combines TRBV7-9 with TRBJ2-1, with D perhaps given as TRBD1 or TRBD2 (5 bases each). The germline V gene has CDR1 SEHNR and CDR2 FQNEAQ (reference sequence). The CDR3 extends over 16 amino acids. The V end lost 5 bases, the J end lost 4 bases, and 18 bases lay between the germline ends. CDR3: CASSARQRVDYNEQFF. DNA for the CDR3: TGTGCCAGCAGCGCGAGACAGAGGGTGGATTACAATGAGCAGTTCTTC.

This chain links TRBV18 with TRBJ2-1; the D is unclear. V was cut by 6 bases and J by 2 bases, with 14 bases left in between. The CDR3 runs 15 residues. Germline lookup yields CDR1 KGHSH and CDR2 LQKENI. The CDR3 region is CASSSPEGPYNEQFF. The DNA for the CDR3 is TGTGCCAGCTCCTCTCCTGAAGGTCCCTACAATGAGCAGTTCTTC. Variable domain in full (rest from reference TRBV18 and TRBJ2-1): NAGVMQNPRHLVRRRGQEARLRCSPMKGHSHVYWYRQLPEEGLKFMVYLQKENIIDESGMPKERFSAEFPKEGPSILRIQQVVRGDSAAYFCASSSPEGPYNEQFFGPGTRLTVL.

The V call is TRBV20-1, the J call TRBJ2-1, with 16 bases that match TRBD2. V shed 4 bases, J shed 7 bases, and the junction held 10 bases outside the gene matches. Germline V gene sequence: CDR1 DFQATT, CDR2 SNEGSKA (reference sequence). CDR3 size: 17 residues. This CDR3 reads CSATGTSGRARGNEQFF. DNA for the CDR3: TGCAGTGCTACCGGGACTAGCGGGAGGGCCAGGGGAAATGAGCAGTTCTTC.

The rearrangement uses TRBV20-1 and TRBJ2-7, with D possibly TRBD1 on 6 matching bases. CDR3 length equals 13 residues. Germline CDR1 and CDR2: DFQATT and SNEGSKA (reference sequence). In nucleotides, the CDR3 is TGCAGCGCCGAAGGGCAGGGGTCCTACGAGCAGTACTTC. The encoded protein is CSAEGQGSYEQYF.

The CDR3 nucleotides read TGTGCCAGCAGCCAGAATCAAGGGTGGGAGACCCAGTACTTC. Translation gives CASSQNQGWETQYF. The chain is built from TRBV6-1 and TRBJ2-5; no clear D gene. CDR1 is MNHNS, CDR2 SASEGT, per germline. The V gene lost 6 bases and the J gene lost 5 bases, with 16 bases spanning the gap. The CDR3 contains 14 residues.

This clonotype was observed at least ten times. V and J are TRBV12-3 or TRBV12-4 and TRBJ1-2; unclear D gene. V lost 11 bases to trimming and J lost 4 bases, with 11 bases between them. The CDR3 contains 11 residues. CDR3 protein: CASGRTYGYTF. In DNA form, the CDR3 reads TGTGCCTCGGGCAGGACCTATGGCTACACCTTC.

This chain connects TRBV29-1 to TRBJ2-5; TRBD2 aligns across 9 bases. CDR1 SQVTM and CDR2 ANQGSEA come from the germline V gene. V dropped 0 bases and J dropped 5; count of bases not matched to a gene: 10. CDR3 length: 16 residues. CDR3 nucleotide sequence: TGCAGCGTTGAAGAGGTAAATAGCGGGAGTTGGGAGACCCAGTACTTC. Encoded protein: CSVEEVNSGSWETQYF.

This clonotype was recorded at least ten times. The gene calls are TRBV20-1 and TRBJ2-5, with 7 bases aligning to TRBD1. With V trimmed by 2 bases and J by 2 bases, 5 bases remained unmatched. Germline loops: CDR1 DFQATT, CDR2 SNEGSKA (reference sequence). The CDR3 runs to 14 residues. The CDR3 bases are TGCAGTGCTAGACCGGGACAGACACAAGAGACCCAGTACTTC. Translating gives CSARPGQTQETQYF.